This TCR beta chain is drawn from a study of blood T cell repertoires in COVID-19. Germline V gene sequence: CDR1 SNHLY, CDR2 FYNNEI. The J segment lost 3 bases and the V segment lost 5 bases, leaving 7 bases of the junction unmatched. The CDR3 has 16 amino acids. Authors' processing steps: Amplifying reference gene primers gave estimates of nucleated cell counts. Libraries were prepared by immunoSEQ multiplex PCR; TCRdb keeps only in-frame clonotypes and omits some of them. That table furnishes V, J and clone size, whereas the DNA furnished D and trimming. The top ten clones hold about 4.5% of a sample with approximately 450,000 clones, around nine tenths of them seen once.

The sequence was obtained from a woman in her 30s with acute or convalescent COVID-19. The chain is built from TRBV2 and TRBJ1-1, with 12 bases that match TRBD1. Source material: peripheral blood. CDR3: CASSTLGQGADTEAFF. The CDR3 DNA is TGTGCCAGCAGTACCTTGGGACAGGGGGCGGACACTGAAGCTTTCTTT.